These 11 T cell receptor beta chains were sequenced from one sample in a study of sequential checkpoint blockade in melanoma. Data came from immunoSEQ multiplex PCR; TCRdb stores just in-frame clones and leaves some out. The data contain about 1,300 clones, more than 60% of them singletons. Treatment here: randomized to nivolumab then ipilimumab (arm A) or the reverse (arm B). The source material was CD8+ T cells sorted from blood (inferred from file names), sampled from a patient given nivolumab and ipilimumab in sequence. These receptor sequences come from a human patient with melanoma. Some clones in this sample may be carry-over from other donors' samples.

This clone was recorded a few times. V and J are TRBV27 and TRBJ2-1; possibly TRBD1 for D (5 bases). Deletions cut 3 bases from V and 6 bases from J, with 15 bases between. Germline V gene lookup returns CDR1 MNHEY and CDR2 SMNVEV (reference sequence). This CDR3 is built from 15 residues. CDR3 sequence (DNA): TGTGCCAGCAGTTTCCCGGCCGCTGGGGCCAATGAGCAGTTCTTC. This codes for CASSFPAAGANEQFF.

This clone was seen a handful of times. This chain joins TRBV7-9 and TRBJ2-1; 10 nucleotides agree with TRBD2. With V trimmed by 0 bases and J by 9 bases, 5 bases remained unmatched. The germline V gene encodes CDR1 SEHNR and CDR2 FQNEAQ (reference sequence). The CDR3 totals 15 residues. The CDR3 DNA is TGTGCCAGCAGCTTAGCAGCGGGGGGGCCGGGTGAGCAGTTCTTC. Translated, it gives CASSLAAGGPGEQFF.

The V call is TRBV7-9, the J call TRBJ2-5; 12 nucleotides match TRBD2. The CDR3 covers 16 residues. Germline V gene lookup returns CDR1 SEHNR and CDR2 FQNEAQ (reference sequence). With V trimmed by 5 bases and J by 5 bases, 9 bases remained unmatched. The CDR3 here is CASSRSLAGGEETQYF. The CDR3 DNA reads as TGTGCCAGCAGCCGAAGTCTAGCGGGGGGGGAGGAGACCCAGTACTTC.

This clone has more than one count but fewer than ten. V and J are TRBV5-5 and TRBJ1-6; D call uncertain. From germline, CDR1 is SGHKS and CDR2 YYEKEE (reference sequence). The V gene lost 4 bases and the J gene lost 9 bases, with 23 bases spanning the gap. The CDR3 length is 17 residues. CDR3 sequence reads: CASSPRLPGDLSSPLHF. In DNA, the CDR3 is TGTGCCAGCAGCCCCAGGCTCCCGGGAGACCTGAGTTCACCCCTCCACTTT.

This sequence joins TRBV6-6 and TRBJ2-2; D is uncertain. The CDR3 totals 14 residues. Trimming removed 0 bases from V and 4 bases from J, with 6 bases in between. Germline V gene lookup returns CDR1 MNHNY and CDR2 SVGAGI (reference sequence). CDR3 nucleotides: TGTGCCAGCAGTTACTCGATCAGCACCGGGGAGCTGTTTTTT. Translated, it gives CASSYSISTGELFF.

This chain links TRBV28 with TRBJ2-5; D might be TRBD2 (6 bases). Germline CDR1 reads MDHEN; CDR2 reads SYDVKM. V was cut by 2 bases and J by 5 bases, with 12 bases left in between. CDR3 length: 14 residues. The CDR3 region is CASSLGGVFETQYF. As DNA, the CDR3 is TGTGCCAGCAGTTTAGGCGGGGTGTTTGAGACCCAGTACTTC.

This rearrangement joins TRBV9 to TRBJ2-2, with D possibly TRBD2 on 5 matching bases. This CDR3 contains 17 residues. Germline V gene lookup returns CDR1 SGDLS and CDR2 YYNGEE. Trimming left V 4 bases short and J 2 bases short, with 18 bases between. CDR3 sequence (DNA): TGTGCCAGCAGCCCTACACCCGGGGTCGACAACACCGGGGAGCTGTTTTTT. Encoded protein: CASSPTPGVDNTGELFF.

This chain connects TRBV9 to TRBJ2-3; 8 nucleotides line up with TRBD2. V trimming: 4 bases; J trimming: 3 bases; junction bases outside the gene matches: 19. This CDR3 comprises 19 residues. Germline loops: CDR1 SGDLS, CDR2 YYNGEE. CDR3 region: CASSPQRGTRRILTDTQYF. Written as DNA, the CDR3 is TGTGCCAGCAGCCCCCAGAGGGGGACTAGGAGGATACTTACAGATACGCAGTATTTT.

This chain connects TRBV4-3 to TRBJ1-5, with a possible D match to TRBD1 (6 bases). This CDR3 has 14 residues. Trimming removed 0 bases from V and 7 bases from J, with 10 bases in between. The V gene's germline CDR1 is LGHNA and CDR2 YSLEER. The CDR3 DNA reads TGCGCCAGCAGCCAAGAGCAGGGGATACAGCCCCAGCATTTT. Translated, it gives CASSQEQGIQPQHF.

The V and J genes are TRBV5-1 and TRBJ2-7, with 8 bases fitting TRBD1. The ends lost 4 bases at V and 3 bases at J; junction bases unmatched: 9. This CDR3 has 15 residues. Germline V gene data show CDR1 as SGHRS and CDR2 as YFSETQ. CDR3 coding DNA: TGCGCCAGCAGCCCCGGGACAGGAGAAGGCTACGAGCAGTACTTC. Its translation: CASSPGTGEGYEQYF.

The gene calls are TRBV5-6 and TRBJ1-2; 8 bases are shared with TRBD1. The CDR3 is 16 residues long. Per germline, CDR1 SGHDT and CDR2 YYEEEE. V shed 0 bases, J shed 5 bases, and the junction held 9 bases outside the gene matches. CDR3 nucleotides: TGTGCCAGCAGCTTGGCTATCCAGGGGGCGTTTTATGGCTACACCTTC. This encodes CASSLAIQGAFYGYTF.